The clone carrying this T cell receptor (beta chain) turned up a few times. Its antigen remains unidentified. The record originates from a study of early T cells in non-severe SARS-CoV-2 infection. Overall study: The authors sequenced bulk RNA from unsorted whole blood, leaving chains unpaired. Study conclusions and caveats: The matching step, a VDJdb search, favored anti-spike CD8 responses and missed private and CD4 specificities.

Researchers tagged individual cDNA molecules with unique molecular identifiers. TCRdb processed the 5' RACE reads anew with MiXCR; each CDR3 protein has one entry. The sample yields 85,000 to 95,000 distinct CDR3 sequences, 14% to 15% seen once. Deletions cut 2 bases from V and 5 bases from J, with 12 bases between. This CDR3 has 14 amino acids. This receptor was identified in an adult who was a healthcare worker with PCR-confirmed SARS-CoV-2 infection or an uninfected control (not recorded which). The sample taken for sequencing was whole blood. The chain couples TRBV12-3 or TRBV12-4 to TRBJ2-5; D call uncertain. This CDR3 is CASSLTSGLETQYF. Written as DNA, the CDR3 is TGTGCCAGCAGTTTAACCAGTGGTCTTGAGACCCAGTACTTC.